These 16 T cell receptor beta chains were sequenced from one sample in a study of shared T cell receptors in the human thymus. Produced via immunoSEQ multiplex PCR; TCRdb's table is partial and in-frame only. The sample holds 640,000 or so clones, approximately 87% seen once. In addition, the sample was reused for a study of human thymus T cells.

Sequenced material: thymocytes. Receptors originate from a boy younger than two with a congenital heart defect.

The chain employs TRBV10-3 and TRBJ1-6, with D maybe TRBD1 (5 bases). CDR1 and CDR2 (germline): ENHRY, SYGVKD. This CDR3 has 16 amino acids. V lost 4 bases and J 6 bases, leaving 16 bases between the germline ends. For the CDR3, the DNA is TGTGCCATCAGTGGGAAGATTCAGGGTGGTAATTCACCCCTCCACTTT. As protein: CAISGKIQGGNSPLHF.

The chain is built from TRBV4-3 and TRBJ1-5, with D uncertain. The CDR3 is 13 residues long. In germline, CDR1 is LGHNA, CDR2 YSLEER. Trimming shortened V by 0 bases and J by 8 bases, and 8 bases separated the two germline ends. The CDR3 loop reads CASSQDWEKPQHF. CDR3 in DNA: TGCGCCAGCAGCCAAGATTGGGAGAAGCCCCAGCATTTT.

This sequence joins TRBV10-3 and TRBJ1-2; 9 bases map to TRBD1. The CDR3 totals 15 residues. Germline lookup yields CDR1 ENHRY and CDR2 SYGVKD. V shed 6 bases, J shed 5 bases, and the junction held 10 bases outside the gene matches. The CDR3 DNA reads TGTGCCATCAGCTACCGACAGGGGGGACCTTATGGCTACACCTTC. Translated, it gives CAISYRQGGPYGYTF.

The J gene is TRBJ2-7, the V gene TRBV29-1; tentatively, D is TRBD2 (6 bases). CDR3 length: 12 amino acids. Germline CDR1 reads SQVTM; CDR2 reads ANQGSEA. V dropped 6 bases and J dropped 4 bases, with 13 bases sitting between them. The CDR3 nucleotides read TGCAGCGTACGGGGACTTACTTACGAGCAGTACTTC. Its translation: CSVRGLTYEQYF.

The chain carries TRBV29-1 and TRBJ2-7; 9 bases are shared with TRBD1. CDR1 and CDR2 (germline): SQVTM, ANQGSEA. The CDR3 extends over 17 amino acids. Unmatched junction bases numbered 11, after V lost 1 base and J lost 1 base. This chain's CDR3 is CSVEAGTGFIGSYEQYF. CDR3 nucleotides: TGCAGCGTTGAAGCCGGGACAGGGTTTATAGGTTCCTACGAGCAGTACTTC.

This chain uses TRBV5-5 with TRBJ1-6; D is perhaps TRBD1 (5 bases). The length of the CDR3 is 15 residues. Germline V gene data show CDR1 as SGHKS and CDR2 as YYEKEE (reference sequence). V lost 1 base, J lost 6 bases, and 11 bases lay in between. The CDR3 reads CASSLSGASNSPLHF. In DNA form, the CDR3 reads TGTGCCAGCAGCTTGTCTGGGGCTTCTAATTCACCCCTCCACTTT.

A single count supports this clone. The chain recombines TRBV7-2 with TRBJ2-2; possible D gene TRBD1, 6 bases. V was cut by 5 bases and J by 1 base, with 11 bases left in between. Germline assignment: CDR1 SGHTA and CDR2 FQGNSA. The CDR3 loop spans 15 amino acids. CDR3 residues: CASSTGTKNTGELFF. CDR3 sequence (DNA): TGTGCCAGCAGCACCGGGACAAAGAACACCGGGGAGCTGTTTTTT.

The J gene is TRBJ2-5, the V gene TRBV27; TRBD2 agrees at 8 bases. In germline, CDR1 is MNHEY, CDR2 SMNVEV (reference sequence). V gave up 8 bases and J gave up 6 bases; unmatched junction bases: 11. The CDR3 has 14 residues. CDR3 sequence (DNA): TGTGCCAGCGCCGACCGGGGGGGCTTAAAGACCCAGTACTTC. It specifies CASADRGGLKTQYF.

The rearrangement uses TRBV5-4 and TRBJ1-1, with 9 bases identical to TRBD1. The CDR3 contains 13 residues. Germline CDR1 is SGHNT and CDR2 is YYREEE (reference sequence). V trimming: 0 bases; J trimming: 6 bases; junction bases outside the gene matches: 0. The CDR3 sequence: CASSLGTGAEAFF. CDR3 nucleotides: TGTGCCAGCAGCTTGGGGACAGGGGCTGAAGCTTTCTTT.

This clone was counted once. The rearrangement joins TRBV9 to TRBJ1-4, with 8 nucleotides matching TRBD1. V gave up 3 bases and J gave up 0 bases; unmatched junction bases: 10. The CDR3 is 18 amino acids. Germline CDR1 is SGDLS and CDR2 is YYNGEE. The CDR3 nucleotides are TGTGCCAGCAGCGCGCCAGGGGGCGGGAAGGCAACTAATGAAAAACTGTTTTTT. Translation gives CASSAPGGGKATNEKLFF.

This clone appeared once. V and J are TRBV28 and TRBJ2-1, with D possibly being TRBD1 (6 bases). Germline V lookup: CDR1 MDHEN, CDR2 SYDVKM. This CDR3 region has 18 residues. V gave up 5 bases and J gave up 4 bases, with 24 bases separating them. CDR3 nucleotide sequence: TGTGCCAGCAGTCCATGGATGTTAGTAGGGGGTAATTACAATGAGCAGTTCTTC. It encodes CASSPWMLVGGNYNEQFF.

The chain has TRBV5-6 and TRBJ2-2; 7 bases match TRBD1. Germline CDR1 SGHDT, CDR2 YYEEEE. CDR3 length equals 16 residues. J gave up 3 bases and V 1 base, and 6 bases lay outside the gene matches. CDR3 amino acids: CASSLRRDSHTGELFF. DNA of the CDR3: TGTGCCAGCAGCTTGAGAAGGGACAGTCACACCGGGGAGCTGTTTTTT.

V usage is TRBV7-2 and J usage is TRBJ2-5; possible D gene TRBD2, 5 bases. The CDR3 is 18 amino acids. The V and J ends lost 5 bases and 1 base respectively, with 23 bases between them. Germline V gene data show CDR1 as SGHTA and CDR2 as FQGNSA. CDR3 region: CASSRARTGLNSQETQYF. CDR3 coding DNA: TGTGCCAGCAGCCGTGCCAGGACCGGACTTAACTCCCAAGAGACCCAGTACTTC.

The chain employs TRBV2 and TRBJ1-6; a possible D gene is TRBD1 (5 bases). The V and J ends lost 5 bases and 7 bases respectively, with 9 bases between them. The CDR3 consists of 13 residues. Germline loops: CDR1 SNHLY, CDR2 FYNNEI. The CDR3 loop reads CASSIRENSPLHF. In DNA, the CDR3 is TGTGCCAGCAGTATCAGGGAAAATTCACCCCTCCACTTT.

The chain recombines TRBV9 with TRBJ2-3; TRBD2 is a possible D gene (5 bases). Germline values: CDR1 SGDLS, CDR2 YYNGEE. Trimming removed 7 bases from V and 1 base from J, with 16 bases in between. CDR3 length: 15 residues. The CDR3 DNA is TGTGCCAGCTCCGGATGGGAGAGGGGCACAGATACGCAGTATTTT. Amino acid sequence: CASSGWERGTDTQYF.

This rearrangement joins TRBV29-1 to TRBJ1-3; D gene ambiguous. The CDR3 runs to 13 residues. Germline V gene lookup returns CDR1 SQVTM and CDR2 ANQGSEA. V lost 3 bases and J lost 0, with 6 bases in between. CDR3 residues: CSVETHSGNTIYF. The CDR3 DNA follows: TGCAGCGTTGAGACTCACTCTGGAAACACCATATATTTT.